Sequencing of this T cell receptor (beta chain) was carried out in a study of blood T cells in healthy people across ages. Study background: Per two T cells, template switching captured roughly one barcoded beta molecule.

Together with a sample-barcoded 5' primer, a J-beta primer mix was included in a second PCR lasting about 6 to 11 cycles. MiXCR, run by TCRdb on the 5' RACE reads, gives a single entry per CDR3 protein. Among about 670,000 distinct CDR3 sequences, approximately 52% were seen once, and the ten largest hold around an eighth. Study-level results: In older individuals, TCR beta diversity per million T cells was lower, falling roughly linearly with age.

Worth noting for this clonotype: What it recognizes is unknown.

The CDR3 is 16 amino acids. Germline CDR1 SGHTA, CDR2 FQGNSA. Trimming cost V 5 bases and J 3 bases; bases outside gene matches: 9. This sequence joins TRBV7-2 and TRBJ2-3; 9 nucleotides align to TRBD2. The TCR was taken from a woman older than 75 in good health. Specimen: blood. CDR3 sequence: CASSLRGSGGTDTQYF. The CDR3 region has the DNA TGTGCCAGCAGCCTAAGGGGTAGCGGGGGAACAGATACGCAGTATTTT.